These 16 T cell receptor beta chains were sequenced from one sample in a study of cytomegalovirus exposure and HLA in healthy donors. Vbeta (60) and Jbeta (13) primers were used in the PCR. The assay was immunoSEQ multiplex PCR, and TCRdb's table has in-frame clones only and misses some. The table counts about 52,000 clones; approximately 11% lies in the top ten. Sequencing was carried out using PBMCs. The source is a woman between 50 and 59 years old in good health and CMV-seropositive.

This sequence joins TRBV10-1 and TRBJ2-2; the D gene is possibly TRBD2 (6 bases). Germline CDR1 WNHNN, CDR2 SYGVQD (reference sequence). This CDR3 is 13 amino acids long. The V end was cut by 6 bases, the J end by 5 bases, with 10 bases between. Here the CDR3 reads CASREAGTGELFF. The CDR3 DNA reads TGCGCCAGCAGAGAAGCGGGTACCGGGGAGCTGTTTTTT.

This chain uses TRBV10-2 with TRBJ2-4; D perhaps matches TRBD1 (6 bases). The CDR3 runs to 14 residues. The V end was cut by 10 bases, the J end by 0 bases, with 13 bases between. CDR1 and CDR2 from the germline V gene are WSHSY and SAAADI. The CDR3 loop reads CATRTELAKNIQYF. The DNA for the CDR3 is TGCGCCACCCGGACAGAACTAGCCAAAAACATTCAGTACTTC.

As DNA, the CDR3 is TGTGCCAGCAGCTTAGACACGTATAATTCACCCCTCCACTTT. Translating it yields CASSLDTYNSPLHF. J is TRBJ1-6 and V is TRBV7-9; D is unclear. Trimming stripped 1 base from V and 4 bases from J, with 5 bases between. Germline-derived CDR1 and CDR2 are SEHNR and FQNEAQ (reference sequence). The CDR3 runs 14 residues.

The chain is built from TRBV11-2 and TRBJ2-5; D unclear. Germline CDR1 and CDR2: SGHAT and FQNNGV. V lost 1 base and J 5 bases, leaving 8 bases between the germline ends. This CDR3 has 13 amino acids. In DNA, the CDR3 is TGTGCCAGCAGCTTAGGACTCGAGGAGACCCAGTACTTC. Protein product: CASSLGLEETQYF.

The chain employs TRBV18 and TRBJ2-7, with 8 positions matching TRBD1. The CDR3 spans 16 residues. The J segment lost 1 base and the V segment lost 4 bases, leaving 9 bases of the junction unmatched. CDR1 is KGHSH and CDR2 is LQKENI in the germline V gene. CDR3 sequence (DNA): TGTGCCAGCTCACAAGCCTCGACAGGGGTTTCCTACGAGCAGTACTTC. Translated: CASSQASTGVSYEQYF.

The J gene is TRBJ2-7, the V gene TRBV19; TRBD2 might be the D (6 bases). V was clipped by 6 bases and J by 0 bases, with 15 bases between them. CDR3 size: 15 residues. In germline, CDR1 is LNHDA, CDR2 SQIVND (reference sequence). The CDR3 reads CASRSRDSLSYEQYF. The DNA of the CDR3 is TGTGCCAGTAGAAGCCGGGACTCTCTCTCCTACGAGCAGTACTTC.

The CDR3 loop is CASSMAVGVTGELFF. In nucleotides, the CDR3 is TGTGCCAGTAGTATGGCGGTGGGTGTCACCGGGGAGCTGTTTTTT. This sequence joins TRBV19 and TRBJ2-2; D call uncertain. V lost 3 bases, J lost 4 bases, and 12 bases lay in between. The CDR3 runs to 15 residues. From germline, CDR1 is LNHDA and CDR2 SQIVND (reference sequence).

This chain uses TRBV7-3 with TRBJ2-3; D remains ambiguous. The CDR3 contains 13 residues. The germline V gene encodes CDR1 SGHTA and CDR2 FQGTGA. V was trimmed by 4 bases and J by 3 bases, leaving 8 bases between them. CDR3 loop: CASSSTVTDTQYF. As DNA, the CDR3 is TGTGCCAGCAGCTCGACTGTGACAGATACGCAGTATTTT.

The chain joins TRBV30 to TRBJ1-5; 8 positions agree with TRBD1. Germline lookup yields CDR1 GTSNPN and CDR2 SVGIG (reference sequence). This CDR3 contains 13 residues. After removal of 3 bases from V and 9 bases from J, the junction contained 7 bases not matched to a gene. CDR3 protein: CAWSGQGGLPQHF. The CDR3, as DNA: TGTGCCTGGAGCGGACAGGGTGGACTGCCCCAGCATTTT.

The genes are TRBV6-6 and TRBJ1-6; TRBD1 aligns across 10 bases. The CDR3 totals 15 residues. Germline assignment: CDR1 MNHNY and CDR2 SVGAGI (reference sequence). V gave up 6 bases and J gave up 8 bases; unmatched junction bases: 7. CDR3 sequence reads: CASRSTGTGDSPLHF. In DNA form, the CDR3 reads TGTGCCAGCAGGTCGACAGGGACAGGGGATTCACCCCTCCACTTT.

The rearrangement joins TRBV5-1 to TRBJ2-4; D ambiguous. The length of the CDR3 is 16 residues. V dropped 0 bases and J dropped 3 bases, with 13 bases sitting between them. The germline V gene encodes CDR1 SGHRS and CDR2 YFSETQ. The CDR3 protein is CASSLGQISGKNIQYF. The CDR3, as DNA: TGCGCCAGCAGCTTGGGCCAGATATCGGGCAAAAACATTCAGTACTTC.

The rearrangement links TRBV11-2 to TRBJ1-1; TRBD1 might be the D (5 bases). The ends were cut back, 4 bases at V and 1 base at J, with 7 bases in the middle. The V gene's germline CDR1 is SGHAT and CDR2 FQNNGV. The length of the CDR3 is 13 residues. The CDR3 protein is CASSSQGNTEAFF. In nucleotides, the CDR3 is TGTGCCAGCAGCTCGCAGGGGAACACTGAAGCTTTCTTT.

The chain combines TRBV28 with TRBJ2-7, with D perhaps matching TRBD2 (5 bases). Trimming cost V 5 bases and J 4 bases, with 15 bases left between them. The CDR3 totals 14 residues. Per the germline V gene, CDR1 is MDHEN and CDR2 is SYDVKM. The CDR3: CASSTPNLAYEQYF. CDR3 bases: TGTGCCAGCAGTACCCCCAACTTAGCGTACGAGCAGTACTTC.

The DNA of the CDR3 is TGTGCCAGCAGCTTAGATCGAGGAGTAACCTACGAGCAGTACTTC. This gives the protein CASSLDRGVTYEQYF. The V gene is TRBV11-2, the J gene TRBJ2-7; D not certain. CDR1 and CDR2 from the germline V gene are SGHAT and FQNNGV. The CDR3 totals 15 residues. The germline V and J ends were trimmed by 0 bases and 2 bases, with 11 bases remaining between them.

This chain connects TRBV19 to TRBJ1-1; D unresolved. This CDR3 region has 15 residues. CDR1 and CDR2 (germline): LNHDA, SQIVND (reference sequence). V lost 3 bases and J 1 base, leaving 12 bases between the germline ends. This CDR3 reads CASSIRRRENTEAFF. The CDR3 DNA sequence: TGTGCCAGTAGTATTAGGCGGCGGGAGAACACTGAAGCTTTCTTT.

This chain uses TRBV18 with TRBJ1-4; D not certain. Germline loops: CDR1 KGHSH, CDR2 LQKENI. The CDR3 runs 17 residues. V was cut by 3 bases and J by 1 base, with 15 bases left in between. Written as DNA, the CDR3 is TGTGCCAGCTCACCCGACACGATAAGTGGAACTAATGAAAAACTGTTTTTT. Encoded protein: CASSPDTISGTNEKLFF.